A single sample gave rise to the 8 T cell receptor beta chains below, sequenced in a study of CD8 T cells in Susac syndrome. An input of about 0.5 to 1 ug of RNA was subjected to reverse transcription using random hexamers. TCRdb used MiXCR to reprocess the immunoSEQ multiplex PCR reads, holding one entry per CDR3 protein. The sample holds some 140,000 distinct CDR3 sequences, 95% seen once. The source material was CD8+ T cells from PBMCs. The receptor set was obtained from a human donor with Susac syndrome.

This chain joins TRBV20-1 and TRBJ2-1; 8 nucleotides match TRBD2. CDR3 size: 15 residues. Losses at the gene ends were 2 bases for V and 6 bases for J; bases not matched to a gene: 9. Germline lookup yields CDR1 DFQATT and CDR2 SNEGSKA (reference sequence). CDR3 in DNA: TGCAGTGCTAGATTTTCGGCTAGCGGGCCCAATGAGCAGTTCTTC. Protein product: CSARFSASGPNEQFF.

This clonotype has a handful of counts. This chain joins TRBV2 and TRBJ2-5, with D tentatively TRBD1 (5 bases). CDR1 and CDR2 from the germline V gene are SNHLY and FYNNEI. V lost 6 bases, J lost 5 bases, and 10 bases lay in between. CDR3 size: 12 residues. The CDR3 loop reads CASRVPGETQYF. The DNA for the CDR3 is TGTGCCAGCAGGGTTCCAGGGGAGACCCAGTACTTC.

Here the CDR3 reads CSAAPGSYNEQFF. CDR3 in DNA: TGCAGTGCGGCCCCTGGCTCCTACAATGAGCAGTTCTTC. The rearrangement joins TRBV20-1 to TRBJ2-1; no reliable D call. CDR1 and CDR2 (germline): DFQATT, SNEGSKA (reference sequence). V lost 6 bases and J 0 bases, leaving 9 bases between the germline ends. This CDR3 has 13 amino acids.

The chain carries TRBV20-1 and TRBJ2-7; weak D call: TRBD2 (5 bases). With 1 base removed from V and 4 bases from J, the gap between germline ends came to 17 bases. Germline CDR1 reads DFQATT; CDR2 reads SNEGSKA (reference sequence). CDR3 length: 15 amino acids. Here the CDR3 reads CSARALATAPYEQYF. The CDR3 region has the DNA TGCAGTGCTAGAGCCTTAGCGACGGCTCCTTACGAGCAGTACTTC.

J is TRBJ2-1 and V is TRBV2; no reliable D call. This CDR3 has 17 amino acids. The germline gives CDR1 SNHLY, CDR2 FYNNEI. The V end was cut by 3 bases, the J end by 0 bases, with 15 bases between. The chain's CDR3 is CASSDNQPLSSYNEQFF. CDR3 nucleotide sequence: TGTGCCAGCAGTGATAACCAGCCCTTAAGCTCCTACAATGAGCAGTTCTTC.

The DNA of the CDR3 is TGTGCCAGCAGTACCGCTAGCGCACTAAGGAAGACCCAGTACTTC. Its protein product is CASSTASALRKTQYF. The chain combines TRBV6-4 with TRBJ2-5; maybe TRBD2 (6 bases). CDR1 is MRHNA, CDR2 SNTAGT, per germline. The length of the CDR3 is 15 residues. Trimming removed 5 bases at V and 6 bases at J, with 19 bases between.

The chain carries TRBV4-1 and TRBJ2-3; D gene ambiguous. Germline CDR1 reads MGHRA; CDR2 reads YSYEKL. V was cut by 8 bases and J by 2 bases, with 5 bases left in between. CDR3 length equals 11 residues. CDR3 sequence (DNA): TGCGCCAGCCAAGCCACAGATACGCAGTATTTT. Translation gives CASQATDTQYF.

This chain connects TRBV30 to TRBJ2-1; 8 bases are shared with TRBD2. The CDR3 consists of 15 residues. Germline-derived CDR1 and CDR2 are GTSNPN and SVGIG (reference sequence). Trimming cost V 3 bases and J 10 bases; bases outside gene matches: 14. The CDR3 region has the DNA TGTGCCTGGAGCCCCTGGCTAGCGGGTGGGGACGAGCAGTTCTTC. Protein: CAWSPWLAGGDEQFF.